Below are 10 T cell receptor beta chains sequenced from a single sample in a study of CD4 T cells in relation to SARS-CoV-2 and coronaviruses. For these TCRs, the target antigens are not known. Unexposed donor CD4+ T cells date from 2011-2018, before the COVID-19 pandemic. The cells were cultured for 10 days before CD4+ T cells were isolated. Measured with immunoSEQ multiplex PCR; TCRdb has only the in-frame clones, and not every one. The profile covers approximately 20,000 clones, with around 80% appearing a single time and roughly a sixth taken by the ten largest. Sequencing input: CD4+ T cells from PBMCs, cultured in vitro. The receptors were sampled from a human donor in good health.

CDR3 DNA sequence: TGTGCCAGCAGCCGGGACAGGGGTAATTATGGCTACACCTTC. Amino acids: CASSRDRGNYGYTF. The rearrangement joins TRBV14 to TRBJ1-2; 10 nucleotides agree with TRBD1. V dropped 4 bases and J dropped 5; count of bases not matched to a gene: 4. CDR1 and CDR2 from the germline V gene are SGHDN and FVKESK. The CDR3 consists of 14 residues.

The gene calls are TRBV18 and TRBJ2-7, with 8 bases aligning to TRBD1. The J segment lost 3 bases and the V segment lost 3 bases, leaving 7 bases of the junction unmatched. The CDR3 is made up of 15 amino acids. Germline CDR1 is KGHSH and CDR2 is LQKENI. CDR3 sequence (DNA): TGTGCCAGCTCACCCCCGGGACAGGACTACTACGAGCAGTACTTC. Translated, it gives CASSPPGQDYYEQYF.

V usage is TRBV19 and J usage is TRBJ1-2, with D possibly matching TRBD1 (6 bases). V was cut by 4 bases and J by 4 bases, with 10 bases left in between. The length of the CDR3 is 13 residues. CDR1 and CDR2 (germline): LNHDA, SQIVND (reference sequence). The CDR3 loop reads CASSTRQVYGYTF. In nucleotides, the CDR3 is TGTGCCAGTAGTACAAGACAGGTCTATGGCTACACCTTC.

The V call is TRBV29-1, the J call TRBJ2-5; no definite D call. Germline CDR1 SQVTM, CDR2 ANQGSEA. There are 13 residues in the CDR3. The V end was cut by 4 bases, the J end by 5 bases, with 14 bases between. The DNA for the CDR3 is TGCAGCGTTGTGGTGCTTATGGGGGAGACCCAGTACTTC. Protein: CSVVVLMGETQYF.

This clone was recorded a few times. This chain links TRBV7-9 with TRBJ2-2; 8 bases are shared with TRBD1. The J segment lost 6 bases and the V segment lost 4 bases, leaving 7 bases of the junction unmatched. The CDR3 contains 15 residues. Germline V CDR1 and CDR2: SEHNR, FQNEAQ (reference sequence). The CDR3 sequence: CASSSPQQGAGELFF. Written as DNA, the CDR3 is TGTGCCAGCAGCTCCCCTCAACAGGGGGCCGGGGAGCTGTTTTTT.

The V gene is TRBV2, the J gene TRBJ1-5, with D tentatively TRBD1 (6 bases). Trimming removed 5 bases at V and 0 bases at J, with 17 bases between. The CDR3 consists of 17 residues. Germline V lookup: CDR1 SNHLY, CDR2 FYNNEI. The DNA of the CDR3 is TGTGCCAGCAGTTTTTTAGGGACAAGCCGTAGCAATCAGCCCCAGCATTTT. It translates to CASSFLGTSRSNQPQHF.

This rearrangement joins TRBV2 to TRBJ1-1; maybe TRBD1 (6 bases). Germline V gives CDR1 SNHLY, CDR2 FYNNEI. Between the trimmed V and J ends, which lost 2 bases and 7 bases, there was a span of 11 bases. CDR3 size: 13 residues. CDR3 protein: CASSELQGIEAFF. In nucleotides, the CDR3 is TGTGCCAGCAGTGAACTGCAGGGGATTGAAGCTTTCTTT.

This chain connects TRBV7-9 to TRBJ1-5; D gene unclear. Trimming shortened V by 1 base and J by 1 base, and 11 bases separated the two germline ends. CDR1 is SEHNR and CDR2 is FQNEAQ in the germline V gene (reference sequence). The CDR3 contains 16 residues. In DNA, the CDR3 is TGTGCCAGCAGCTTAGGCCCCATCTCGAGCAATCAGCCCCAGCATTTT. Its translation: CASSLGPISSNQPQHF. The entire variable domain, with the rest obtained from reference TRBV7-9 and TRBJ1-5, is as follows: DTGVSQNPRHKITKRGQNVTFRCDPISEHNRLYWYRQTLGQGPEFLTYFQNEAQLEKSRLLSDRFSAERPKGSFSTLEIQRTEQGDSAMYLCASSLGPISSNQPQHFGDGTRLSIL.

The rearrangement links TRBV5-1 to TRBJ2-1; the match to TRBD2 covers 7 bases. There are 17 residues in the CDR3. Germline V gives CDR1 SGHRS, CDR2 YFSETQ. The junction had 14 bases not matched to a gene; V was cut back by 4 bases and J by 4 bases. The CDR3 DNA follows: TGCGCCAGCAGCCCGGCTCATGGGGGGACTACTTACAATGAGCAGTTCTTC. Its translation: CASSPAHGGTTYNEQFF. Complete variable domain (other parts from reference TRBV5-1 and TRBJ2-1): KAGVTQTPRYLIKTRGQQVTLSCSPISGHRSVSWYQQTPGQGLQFLFEYFSETQRNKGNFPGRFSGRQFSNSRSEMNVSTLELGDSALYLCASSPAHGGTTYNEQFFGPGTRLTVL.

The chain recombines TRBV28 with TRBJ1-1; D is uncertain. V lost 5 bases and J lost 5, with 15 bases in between. CDR1 MDHEN and CDR2 SYDVKM come from the germline V gene. This CDR3 has 14 amino acids. The CDR3 nucleotides read TGTGCCAGCAGTCCCCCGTTTCCGGGTACTGAAGCTTTCTTT. It specifies CASSPPFPGTEAFF.